The TCR beta chain under discussion was sequenced for a study of blood T cell repertoires in COVID-19. Overall study: Samples of COVID-19 (acute and convalescent) were obtained from the United States, Italy and Spain.

How the authors handled the data: Amplified reference gene primers provided the basis for estimating nucleated cell counts. Using immunoSEQ multiplex PCR, the repertoire was profiled, and TCRdb retains in-frame clones only, with some absent. V, J and clone size are those of that table, while D and trimming were read from the DNA. The top ten hold 2% to 2.5% of the sample, which has about 200,000 clones, about 90% seen once. Germline V gene lookup returns CDR1 KGHSH and CDR2 LQKENI. This CDR3 is 14 amino acids long. After removal of 5 bases from V and 2 bases from J, the junction contained 6 bases not matched to a gene. Everyone who took part was roughly 18 to 89 years old, and they came from about two dozen US areas. Symptom resolution, clearance, or two negative PCRs marked donors in Cohort 3 as recovered.

Sequencing input: PBMCs or T cells enriched from blood (not recorded which). The chain employs TRBV18 and TRBJ2-7, with 7 nucleotides matching TRBD1. The clonotype was recovered from a woman in her 30s who had recovered from COVID-19. The CDR3 spells CASSGSGGTYEQYF. The CDR3 DNA reads as TGTGCCAGCTCAGGGTCAGGGGGTACCTACGAGCAGTACTTC.